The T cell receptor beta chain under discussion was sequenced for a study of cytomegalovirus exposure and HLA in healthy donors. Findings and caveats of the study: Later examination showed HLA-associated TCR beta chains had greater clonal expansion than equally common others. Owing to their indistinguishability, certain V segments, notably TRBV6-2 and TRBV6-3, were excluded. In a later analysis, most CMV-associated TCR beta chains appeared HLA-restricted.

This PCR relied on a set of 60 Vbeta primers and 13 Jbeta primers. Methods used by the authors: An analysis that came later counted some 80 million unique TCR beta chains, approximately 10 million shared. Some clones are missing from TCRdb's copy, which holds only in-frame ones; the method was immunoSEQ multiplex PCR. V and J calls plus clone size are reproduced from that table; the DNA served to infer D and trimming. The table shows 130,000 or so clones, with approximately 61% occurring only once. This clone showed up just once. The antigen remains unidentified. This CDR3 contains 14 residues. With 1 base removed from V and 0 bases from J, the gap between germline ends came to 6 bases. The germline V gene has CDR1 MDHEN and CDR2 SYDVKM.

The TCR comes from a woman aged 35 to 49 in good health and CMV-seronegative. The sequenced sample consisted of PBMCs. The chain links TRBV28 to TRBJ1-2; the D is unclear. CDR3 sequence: CASSLFRTNYGYTF. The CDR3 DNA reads TGTGCCAGCAGTTTATTCAGAACTAACTATGGCTACACCTTC.